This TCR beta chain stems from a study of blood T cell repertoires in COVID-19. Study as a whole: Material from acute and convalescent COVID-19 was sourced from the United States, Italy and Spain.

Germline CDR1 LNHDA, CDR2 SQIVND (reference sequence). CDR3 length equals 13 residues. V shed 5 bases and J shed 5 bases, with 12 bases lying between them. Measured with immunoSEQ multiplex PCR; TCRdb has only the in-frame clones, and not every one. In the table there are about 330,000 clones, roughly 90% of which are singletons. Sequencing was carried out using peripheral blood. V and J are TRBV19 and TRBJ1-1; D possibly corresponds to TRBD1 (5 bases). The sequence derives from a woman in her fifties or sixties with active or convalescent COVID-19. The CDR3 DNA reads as TGTGCCAGTAGTTCACAGGTAGGGACTGAAGCTTTCTTT. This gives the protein CASSSQVGTEAFF. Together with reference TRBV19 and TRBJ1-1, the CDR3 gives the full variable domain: DGGITQSPKYLFRKEGQNVTLSCEQNLNHDAMYWYRQDPGQGLRLIYYSQIVNDFQKGDIAEGYSVSREKKESFPLTVTSAQKNPTAFYLCASSSQVGTEAFFGQGTRLTVV.